This T cell receptor beta chain stems from a study of blood T cell repertoires in COVID-19. V dropped 1 base and J dropped 0 bases, with 9 bases sitting between them. This CDR3 spans 15 amino acids. The V gene's germline CDR1 is LGHDT and CDR2 YNNKEL (reference sequence). Participants, about 18 to 90 years old, spanned more than 20 US areas. As originally analysed: Reference gene primer amplification yielded estimated nucleated cell counts. Assay used: immunoSEQ multiplex PCR; TCRdb lists only in-frame clones, some missing. D and trimming were read from the DNA, whereas the V and J calls and clone size are those reported in that table. The sample has around 230,000 clones; less than 90% are singletons.

V is TRBV3-1 (or the pseudogene TRBV3-2) and J is TRBJ1-2; D ambiguous. Sequenced input: PBMCs or T cells enriched from blood (not recorded which). The clonotype comes from a woman aged 25 to 39 who had recovered from COVID-19. DNA for the CDR3: TGTGCCAGCAGCCAAGCCCCGGGTCCTAACTATGGCTACACCTTC. It encodes CASSQAPGPNYGYTF.